This TCR beta chain was obtained from a study of shared clonotypes between healthy human individuals. Researchers ran the assay at a deep level. The table came from immunoSEQ multiplex PCR; TCRdb's copy has only in-frame clones and leaves some out. The sample includes some 1,400,000 clones, around 97% of them seen just once. The donors, all of them Caucasian adults, lived in Nashville, Tennessee. Memory CD4+ cells were the fraction left after CD45RA+ naive selection. The source of this sequence is a man aged 30 to 45 in good health. Sequenced sample: naive CD4+ T cells sorted from blood. Subset: CD45RA+ positively selected.

This CDR3 is CASSAPGGLTSTGNTIYF. CDR3 bases: TGTGCCAGCAGCGCCCCCGGCGGACTCACAAGTACTGGAAACACCATATATTTT. V usage is TRBV7-9 and J usage is TRBJ1-3; no definite D call. V dropped 5 bases and J dropped 2 bases, with 22 bases sitting between them. The CDR3 length is 18 residues. CDR1 and CDR2 from the germline V gene are SEHNR and FQNEAQ (reference sequence).